This T cell receptor beta chain was sequenced for a study of T cell responses to AZD1222 COVID-19 vaccine. Only in-frame clones appear in the TCRdb table, and some are missing; sequencing was by immunoSEQ multiplex PCR. The sample records about 200,000 clones, roughly 92% being singletons. Per germline, CDR1 SGHNT and CDR2 YENEEA. The length of the CDR3 is 13 residues. V was trimmed by 5 bases and J by 9 bases, leaving 14 bases between them. Pooling covered second doses at about 4 or about 12 weeks. Notes on this clone: Antigen specificity is unknown.

General observations from the study: It should be noted that donors were predominantly white British and more often female, and clonal diversity was possibly underestimated. Reportedly, close to half of spike-specific TCRs are directed against unmutated variant regions. Repertoires were sampled only after the peak T cell response.

This clonotype originated in an adult who received the AZD1222 COVID-19 vaccine. This specimen consisted of peripheral blood, obtained 28 days after the second AZD1222 dose. V is TRBV11-3 and J is TRBJ2-1; D possibly corresponds to TRBD2 (5 bases). The CDR3 DNA follows: TGTGCCAGCAGCCAGAGCCGGGAAGGTGAGCAGTTCTTC. Protein product: CASSQSREGEQFF.